The clone carrying this T cell receptor beta chain counts as medium-sized. Its antigen is as yet unknown. Alpha and beta constant-region primers primed reverse transcription of 400 to 500 ng RNA. Separate chain-specific third strand synthesis with multiplexing indices produced the alpha and beta libraries. A 5' RACE adapter with a random hexamer and the SP2 primer site was joined to cDNA. TCRdb re-analysed the 5' RACE reads in MiXCR, keeping a single row per CDR3 protein. The data show 11,000 to 15,000 distinct CDR3 sequences, with roughly 9.9% seen just once and less than 8% held by the top ten. The sample originates from a study of HIV-infected patients and healthy controls. The CDR3 is made up of 18 amino acids. V gave up 5 bases and J gave up 4 bases; unmatched junction bases: 14. Germline values: CDR1 SGHTA, CDR2 FQGNSA. All unsorted peripheral T cells were captured because whole blood was used without fractionation.

Study-level results: HIV-associated CDR3 frequencies dropped significantly during therapy; CMV-associated ones, mostly rising, changed nonsignificantly.

This sequence was found in an adult in good health. The sequencing sample was made of blood. The genes are TRBV7-2 and TRBJ2-3, with 11 bases that match TRBD2. The CDR3 reads CASSARPGLAGTPDTQYF. The CDR3 coding sequence is TGTGCCAGCAGCGCCCGCCCCGGACTAGCGGGCACCCCAGATACGCAGTATTTT.